The 24 T cell receptor beta chains below come from one sample, sequenced in a study of OX40 agonist ivuxolimab in advanced cancers. Assay: immunoSEQ multiplex PCR; the TCRdb copy retains only in-frame clones and omits some. The data show about 70,000 clones, with 65% to 85% seen just once and about 5% held by the top ten. The source was CD4+ or CD8+ T cells sorted from blood, collected in a trial of the OX40 agonist ivuxolimab. Receptors originate from an adult with an advanced solid tumor such as melanoma, head and neck, liver or kidney cancer.

The chain joins TRBV5-4 to TRBJ2-5; possible D gene TRBD2, 5 bases. Trimming shortened V by 0 bases and J by 8 bases, and 14 bases separated the two germline ends. This CDR3 contains 14 residues. Germline CDR1 and CDR2: SGHNT and YYREEE (reference sequence). CDR3: CASSLGDYPFTQYF. The CDR3 DNA reads TGTGCCAGCAGCTTGGGTGACTACCCTTTCACCCAGTACTTC.

The table lists this clone with a count of one. The CDR3, as DNA: TGCGCCAGCAGCCAAGATTACGGGAACCCAAACAATGAGCAGTTCTTC. Amino acids: CASSQDYGNPNNEQFF. This chain links TRBV4-3 with TRBJ2-1; D might be TRBD2 (5 bases). Germline V CDR1 and CDR2: LGHNA, YSLEER. Trimming removed 0 bases from V and 5 bases from J, with 14 bases in between. The length of the CDR3 is 16 residues.

The V and J genes are TRBV5-1 and TRBJ2-7, with 11 bases fitting TRBD1. Looked up from germline, CDR1 is SGHRS and CDR2 is YFSETQ. The CDR3 is 15 amino acids. The ends lost 5 bases at V and 5 bases at J; junction bases unmatched: 9. The CDR3 loop reads CASRRTGQGENEQYF. In DNA form, the CDR3 reads TGCGCCAGCAGGCGTACGGGACAGGGGGAGAACGAGCAGTACTTC.

This chain uses TRBV9 with TRBJ2-3, with unresolved D. In germline, CDR1 is SGDLS, CDR2 YYNGEE. The CDR3 is 14 residues long. Trimming removed 0 bases at V and 4 bases at J, with 9 bases between. CDR3: CASSVDSMADTQYF. The DNA of the CDR3 is TGTGCCAGCAGCGTAGACTCAATGGCAGATACGCAGTATTTT.

The V and J genes are TRBV5-5 and TRBJ2-7; D unclear. CDR1 SGHKS and CDR2 YYEKEE come from the germline V gene (reference sequence). This CDR3 is built from 15 residues. The germline V and J ends were trimmed by 0 bases and 0 bases, with 10 bases remaining between them. The CDR3 region is CASSLEVGVSYEQYF. In DNA, the CDR3 is TGTGCCAGCAGCTTGGAGGTCGGCGTCTCCTACGAGCAGTACTTC.

The genes are TRBV15 and TRBJ2-7, with D uncertain. The CDR3 covers 13 residues. V was pared by 0 bases and J by 6 bases, with 9 bases between. CDR1 and CDR2 (germline): LNHNV, YYDKDF (reference sequence). The CDR3 loop reads CATSRDLHPEQYF. In DNA form, the CDR3 reads TGTGCCACCAGCAGAGATCTCCATCCCGAGCAGTACTTC.

This rearrangement joins TRBV5-8 to TRBJ2-1; tentative D call: TRBD2 (5 bases). From germline, CDR1 is SGHTS and CDR2 YDEGEE. This CDR3 has 15 amino acids. Trimming shortened V by 2 bases and J by 4 bases, and 13 bases separated the two germline ends. The CDR3 sequence is CASSLPIGEYNEQFF. The CDR3 DNA reads as TGTGCCAGCAGCTTACCCATTGGGGAGTACAATGAGCAGTTCTTC. The full variable domain, completed using reference TRBV5-8 and TRBJ2-1, is EAGVTQSPTHLIKTRGQQATLRCSPISGHTSVYWYQQALGLGLQFLLWYDEGEERNRGNFPPRFSGRQFPNYSSELNVNALELEDSALYLCASSLPIGEYNEQFFGPGTRLTVL.

The sample holds one count of this clone. The gene calls are TRBV4-1 and TRBJ1-5, with unresolved D. The germline V gene encodes CDR1 MGHRA and CDR2 YSYEKL. V shed 2 bases and J shed 2 bases, with 7 bases lying between them. The CDR3 runs 14 residues. This CDR3 is CASSQNIGNQPQHF. The CDR3 DNA sequence: TGCGCCAGCAGCCAAAATATAGGCAATCAGCCCCAGCATTTT.

For this clone: Other DNA sequences in this specimen translate into the identical CDR3. The chain uses TRBV19 and TRBJ2-3; D gene unclear. The CDR3 length is 13 residues. The germline gives CDR1 LNHDA, CDR2 SQIVND (reference sequence). Between the trimmed V and J ends, which lost 3 bases and 6 bases, there was a span of 10 bases. In DNA form, the CDR3 reads TGTGCCAGTAGTATTGCAGGTGCCGATACGCAGTATTTT. Protein sequence: CASSIAGADTQYF.

This clone has just a few counts. This chain links TRBV6-5 with TRBJ1-6; D is possibly TRBD1 (6 bases). The CDR3 has 14 residues. V lost 6 bases, J lost 7 bases, and 13 bases lay in between. CDR1 and CDR2 (germline): MNHEY, SVGAGI. The CDR3 protein is CASSPGQLNSPLHF. The CDR3 DNA reads as TGTGCCAGCAGCCCCGGACAGCTCAATTCACCCCTCCACTTT.

This clone was observed a few times. This chain links TRBV10-3 with TRBJ2-1; D is tentatively TRBD1 or TRBD2 (6 bases each). Germline V CDR1 and CDR2: ENHRY, SYGVKD. With 5 bases removed from V and 3 bases from J, the gap between germline ends came to 17 bases. The length of the CDR3 is 16 residues. CDR3 region: CAISSKGGPFYNEQFF. CDR3 in DNA: TGTGCCATCAGTTCAAAAGGGGGGCCCTTCTACAATGAGCAGTTCTTC.

The chain recombines TRBV5-4 with TRBJ2-7, with a tentative D call TRBD1 (6 bases). Germline CDR1 reads SGHNT; CDR2 reads YYREEE (reference sequence). V shed 2 bases and J shed 3 bases, with 12 bases lying between them. The CDR3 is 14 amino acids. CDR3 sequence reads: CASSFAGVNYEQYF. Here the CDR3 DNA reads TGTGCCAGCAGCTTTGCAGGGGTTAACTACGAGCAGTACTTC.

This chain uses TRBV29-1 with TRBJ1-1, with D possibly TRBD1 on 5 matching bases. Germline lookup yields CDR1 SQVTM and CDR2 ANQGSEA. This CDR3 comprises 10 residues. Trimming removed 4 bases at V and 7 bases at J, with 7 bases between. The CDR3 reads CSVADSEAFF. In nucleotides, the CDR3 is TGCAGCGTTGCCGACAGTGAAGCTTTCTTT.

In DNA form, the CDR3 reads TGTGCCAGCAGCTTTTTTGTGGCAGATAATGGCTACACCTTC. The encoded protein is CASSFFVADNGYTF. The rearrangement joins TRBV7-9 to TRBJ1-2, with D uncertain. CDR1 is SEHNR and CDR2 is FQNEAQ in the germline V gene (reference sequence). The V end was cut by 3 bases, the J end by 6 bases, with 14 bases between. The CDR3 extends over 14 amino acids.

The chain links TRBV27 to TRBJ2-5; D remains unclear. The germline V gene has CDR1 MNHEY and CDR2 SMNVEV (reference sequence). This CDR3 contains 13 residues. V was clipped by 0 bases and J by 3 bases, with 5 bases between them. This CDR3 is CASSLSSEETQYF. The CDR3 nucleotides read TGTGCCAGCAGTTTATCAAGCGAAGAGACCCAGTACTTC.

For the CDR3, the DNA is TGTGCCAGCAGCTCGGGGCGGGAGAGTAGCTACGAGCAGTACTTC. This codes for CASSSGRESSYEQYF. This sequence joins TRBV7-9 and TRBJ2-7; 7 bases are shared with TRBD2. Germline trimming cut 4 bases from V and 3 bases from J; bases unmatched to any gene: 9. The CDR3 is made up of 15 amino acids. Germline assignment: CDR1 SEHNR and CDR2 FQNEAQ (reference sequence).

Only a few counts were recorded for this clone. This chain links TRBV30 with TRBJ1-2, with D possibly matching TRBD1 (5 bases). CDR1 is GTSNPN, CDR2 SVGIG, per germline (reference sequence). The CDR3 is made up of 11 amino acids. V was trimmed by 5 bases and J by 8 bases, leaving 12 bases between them. CDR3 DNA: TGTGCCTGGTTTCGGGGGGGAGGCTACACCTTC. It is translated as CAWFRGGGYTF. The variable domain in full, with the rest retrieved from reference TRBV30 and TRBJ1-2, is SQTIHQWPATLVQPVGSPLSLECTVEGTSNPNLYWYRQAAGRGLQLLFYSVGIGQISSEVPQNLSASRPQDRQFILSSKKLLLSDSGFYLCAWFRGGGYTFGSGTRLTVV.

The chain has TRBV28 and TRBJ2-5, with TRBD1 matching over 8 bases. V trimming: 5 bases; J trimming: 4 bases; junction bases outside the gene matches: 9. CDR1 is MDHEN and CDR2 is SYDVKM in the germline V gene. The CDR3 runs 15 residues. CDR3 region: CASSDIRGRVETQYF. For the CDR3, the DNA is TGTGCCAGCAGTGACATCAGGGGGCGCGTAGAGACCCAGTACTTC.

The V gene is TRBV6-5, the J gene TRBJ2-6; maybe TRBD2 (5 bases). Deletions cut 5 bases from V and 0 bases from J, with 8 bases between. The CDR3 is 15 residues long. Germline values: CDR1 MNHEY, CDR2 SVGAGI. The CDR3 spells CASSPDFSGANVLTF. CDR3 DNA: TGTGCCAGCAGTCCGGACTTCTCTGGGGCCAACGTCCTGACTTTC.

V and J are TRBV6-4 and TRBJ2-2, with a tentative D call TRBD2 (6 bases). This CDR3 has 14 residues. Germline V CDR1 and CDR2: MRHNA, SNTAGT. V was clipped by 8 bases and J by 5 bases, with 15 bases between them. The CDR3 DNA reads as TGTGCCAGCGCGGAACTAGCAGAGACCGGGGAGCTGTTTTTT. It encodes CASAELAETGELFF.

This sequence joins TRBV19 and TRBJ1-1, with 10 nucleotides matching TRBD1. V lost 8 bases, J lost 3 bases, and 9 bases stayed unmatched. This CDR3 comprises 15 residues. Germline CDR1 and CDR2: LNHDA and SQIVND (reference sequence). CDR3 nucleotides: TGTGCCAGTGAGGACAGGGGGAGGAGGGACACTGAAGCTTTCTTT. Its protein product is CASEDRGRRDTEAFF.

This sequence joins TRBV2 and TRBJ2-1; 8 positions agree with TRBD2. The germline V gene encodes CDR1 SNHLY and CDR2 FYNNEI. The CDR3 runs to 16 residues. V was clipped by 3 bases and J by 6 bases; unmatched bases: 10. The CDR3: CASSELGRGAANEQFF. The CDR3 DNA sequence: TGTGCCAGCAGTGAGCTCGGGCGGGGGGCGGCCAATGAGCAGTTCTTC.

This clone was counted a single time. The rearrangement joins TRBV9 to TRBJ2-1, with 8 nucleotides matching TRBD2. Germline V CDR1 and CDR2: SGDLS, YYNGEE. CDR3 length: 14 residues. V lost 7 bases and J lost 11; bases outside the gene matches: 14. CDR3 residues: CASAPLSGGGKQFF. The CDR3 DNA reads as TGTGCCAGCGCCCCCTTGAGCGGGGGTGGGAAGCAGTTCTTC. Variable domain in full (rest from reference TRBV9 and TRBJ2-1): DSGVTQTPKHLITATGQRVTLRCSPRSGDLSVYWYQQSLDQGLQFLIQYYNGEERAKGNILERFSAQQFPDLHSELNLSSLELGDSALYFCASAPLSGGGKQFFGPGTRLTVL.

This chain links TRBV10-3 with TRBJ2-1, with D perhaps being TRBD1 or TRBD2 (5 bases each). CDR3 length equals 15 residues. The V gene lost 5 bases and the J gene lost 5 bases, with 16 bases spanning the gap. Germline assignment: CDR1 ENHRY and CDR2 SYGVKD. The CDR3 region has the DNA TGTGCCATCAGTCCCAGGGACGGAATAAACAATGAGCAGTTCTTC. This translates into CAISPRDGINNEQFF.